This T cell receptor (beta chain) stems from a study of Graves' ophthalmopathy and Graves' hyperthyroidism. Transcripts of RNA were the source for amplifying TCR beta CDR3 regions. HTBI primers primed a first-round RT-PCR, and a second-round multiplex PCR followed. TCRdb itself ran the multiplex PCR reads through MiXCR, one entry per CDR3 protein. The table includes 650,000 to 900,000 distinct CDR3 sequences, approximately 40% detected once. The sample comprised peripheral blood. This sequence originates from an adult man with Graves' ophthalmopathy.

The CDR3 spells CASSLASTGSNTEAFF. The DNA for the CDR3 is TGTGCCAGCAGCTTGGCATCGACAGGGTCGAACACTGAAGCTTTCTTT. The chain is built from TRBV5-5 and TRBJ1-1, with 7 bases that match TRBD1. CDR1 and CDR2 from the germline V gene are SGHKS and YYEKEE (reference sequence). This CDR3 has 16 residues. V lost 0 bases to trimming and J lost 1 base; unmatched junction nucleotides: 6.